These 7 T cell receptor beta chains came from one sample sequenced in a study of technical replicates of blood from a few donors. The assay was immunoSEQ multiplex PCR, and TCRdb's table has in-frame clones only and misses some. Of tens of thousands of clones listed, 91% are singletons. Input material: T cells isolated from PBMCs. The receptor set was obtained from a human donor in good health. Some clones in this sample may be carry-over from other donors' samples.

The chain joins TRBV27 to TRBJ2-5; TRBD2 agrees at 15 bases. With V trimmed by 8 bases and J by 5 bases, 0 bases remained unmatched. The CDR3 runs to 13 residues. Germline CDR1 MNHEY, CDR2 SMNVEV (reference sequence). The DNA for the CDR3 is TGTGCCAGCGGACTAGCGGGAGGGGAGACCCAGTACTTC. Translated: CASGLAGGETQYF.

The chain recombines TRBV28 with TRBJ2-5; 7 positions match TRBD2. Germline CDR1 MDHEN, CDR2 SYDVKM. V was pared by 8 bases and J by 4 bases, with 10 bases of the junction left unmatched. This CDR3 contains 14 residues. CDR3 amino acids: CASLPGLIGETQYF. The DNA of the CDR3 is TGTGCCAGCTTACCGGGACTAATTGGAGAGACCCAGTACTTC.

This clone occurred a few times. V is TRBV30 and J is TRBJ1-1, with a tentative D call TRBD1 (6 bases). The V gene's germline CDR1 is GTSNPN and CDR2 SVGIG (reference sequence). With 6 bases removed from V and 0 bases from J, the gap between germline ends came to 20 bases. The CDR3 loop spans 16 amino acids. The CDR3 sequence: CACPGQGTMMNTEAFF. In nucleotides, the CDR3 is TGTGCCTGCCCTGGGCAGGGGACGATGATGAACACTGAAGCTTTCTTT.

The V and J genes are TRBV27 and TRBJ2-2, with 9 bases aligning to TRBD2. CDR3 length: 14 amino acids. From germline, CDR1 is MNHEY and CDR2 SMNVEV (reference sequence). V lost 5 bases and J lost 5; bases outside the gene matches: 3. The CDR3 loop reads CASSLTSGTGELFF. CDR3 DNA sequence: TGTGCCAGCAGTCTCACTAGCGGGACCGGGGAGCTGTTTTTT.

The V gene is TRBV7-9, the J gene TRBJ2-1, with TRBD2 matching over 8 bases. Trimming removed 5 bases from V and 2 bases from J; junction bases left unmatched: 8. This CDR3 contains 16 residues. Germline loops: CDR1 SEHNR, CDR2 FQNEAQ (reference sequence). The CDR3: CASSPTGTRTYNEQFF. Here the CDR3 DNA reads TGTGCCAGCAGCCCTACGGGGACTAGGACCTACAATGAGCAGTTCTTC.

The chain employs TRBV18 and TRBJ2-1; 10 bases match TRBD2. V lost 6 bases, J lost 6 bases, and 8 bases stayed unmatched. Looked up from germline, CDR1 is KGHSH and CDR2 is LQKENI. The CDR3 has 15 amino acids. The CDR3 loop reads CASSSGLAVSNEQFF. The CDR3 DNA follows: TGTGCCAGCTCGAGTGGACTAGCGGTCTCCAATGAGCAGTTCTTC.

The CDR3 DNA reads as TGTGCCAGCTCACCGCGGGCGGACAGGGCAGAAGGCTACACCTTC. It codes for CASSPRADRAEGYTF. The chain links TRBV18 to TRBJ1-2, with 8 bases fitting TRBD1. Trimming cost V 3 bases and J 8 bases; bases outside gene matches: 11. CDR3 size: 15 residues. Germline V gene lookup returns CDR1 KGHSH and CDR2 LQKENI.